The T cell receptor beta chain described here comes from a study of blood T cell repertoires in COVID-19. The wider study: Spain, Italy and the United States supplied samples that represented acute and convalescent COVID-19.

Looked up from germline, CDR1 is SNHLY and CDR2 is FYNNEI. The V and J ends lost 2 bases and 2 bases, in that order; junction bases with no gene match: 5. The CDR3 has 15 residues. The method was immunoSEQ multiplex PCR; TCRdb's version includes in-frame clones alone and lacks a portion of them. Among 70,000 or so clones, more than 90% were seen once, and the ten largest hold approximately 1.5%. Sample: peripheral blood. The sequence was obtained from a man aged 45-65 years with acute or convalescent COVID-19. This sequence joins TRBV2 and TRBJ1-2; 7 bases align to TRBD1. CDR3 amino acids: CASSERGGLNYGYTF. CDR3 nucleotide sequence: TGTGCCAGCAGTGAAAGAGGGGGCCTAAACTATGGCTACACCTTC. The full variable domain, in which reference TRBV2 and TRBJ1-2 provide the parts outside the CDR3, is EPEVTQTPSHQVTQMGQEVILRCVPISNHLYFYWYRQILGQKVEFLVSFYNNEISEKSEIFDDQFSVERPDGSNFTLKIRSTKLEDSAMYFCASSERGGLNYGYTFGSGTRLTVV.